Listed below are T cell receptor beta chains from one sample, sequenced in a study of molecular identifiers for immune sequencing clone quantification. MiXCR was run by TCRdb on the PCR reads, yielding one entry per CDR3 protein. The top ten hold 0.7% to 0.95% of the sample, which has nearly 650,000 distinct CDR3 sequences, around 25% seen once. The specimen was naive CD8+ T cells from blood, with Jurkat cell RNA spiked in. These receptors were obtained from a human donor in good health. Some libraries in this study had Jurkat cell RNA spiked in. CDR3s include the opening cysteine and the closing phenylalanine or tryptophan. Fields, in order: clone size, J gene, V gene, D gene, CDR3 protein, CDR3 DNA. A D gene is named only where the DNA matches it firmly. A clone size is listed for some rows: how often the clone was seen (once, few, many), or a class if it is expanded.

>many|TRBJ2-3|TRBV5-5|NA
CASSLGVGEDTQYF
TGTGCCAGCAGCTTGGGAGTGGGGGAAGATACGCAGTATTTT
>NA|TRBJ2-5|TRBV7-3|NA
CVSSLTGALETQYF
TGTGTCAGCAGCTTAACGGGAGCGTTGGAGACCCAGTACTTC
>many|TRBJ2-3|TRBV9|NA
CASSVGGGTNTQYF
TGTGCCAGCAGCGTAGGCGGCGGCACGAATACGCAGTATTTT
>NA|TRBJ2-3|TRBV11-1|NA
CASRRGFADDYTSTDTQCF
TGTGCCAGCCGGAGGGGGTTCGCGGACGACTACACTAGCACAGATACGCAGTGTTTT
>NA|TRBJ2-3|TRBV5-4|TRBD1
CASSGVTGVDTQYF
TGTGCCAGCAGCGGCGTAACAGGGGTAGATACGCAGTATTTT
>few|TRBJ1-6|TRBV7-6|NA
CASSLGEGNLHF
TGTGCCAGCAGCTTAGGGGAGGGGAACCTCCACTTT
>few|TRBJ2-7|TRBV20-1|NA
CSARGPSLEGNYEQYF
TGCAGTGCTAGAGGTCCGTCCTTGGAGGGGAACTACGAGCAGTACTTC
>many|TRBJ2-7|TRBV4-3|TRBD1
CASSQDWTGQYEQYF
TGCGCCAGCAGCCAAGATTGGACAGGGCAATACGAGCAGTACTTC
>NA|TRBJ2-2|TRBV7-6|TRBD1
CASSSGQGQGGELFF
TGTGCCAGCAGCTCCGGACAGGGGCAGGGCGGGGAGCTGTTTTTT
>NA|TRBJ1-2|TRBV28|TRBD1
CASTTDRPDSGYGYTF
TGTGCCAGCACCACGGACAGGCCGGATAGTGGCTATGGCTACACCTTC
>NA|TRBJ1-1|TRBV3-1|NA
CASSPGAAMNTEAFF
TGTGCCAGCAGCCCGGGTGCGGCAATGAACACTGAAGCTTTCTTT
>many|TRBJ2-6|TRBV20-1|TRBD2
CSARGKLADSSGANVLTF
TGCAGTGCTAGAGGGAAGCTAGCGGATAGCTCTGGGGCCAACGTCCTGACTTTC
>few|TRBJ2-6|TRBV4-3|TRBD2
CASSQEWAAGEPLSGANVLTF
TGCGCCAGCAGCCAAGAGTGGGCCGCGGGAGAACCCCTGTCTGGGGCCAACGTCCTGACTTTC
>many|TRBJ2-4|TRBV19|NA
CASTGQNIQYF
TGTGCCAGTACCGGTCAAAACATTCAGTACTTC
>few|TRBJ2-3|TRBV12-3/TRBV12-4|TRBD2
CASSGPRTLRLAGGIGRDTQYF
TGTGCCAGCAGTGGACCACGAACCCTCCGACTAGCGGGGGGGATCGGGAGAGATACGCAGTATTTT
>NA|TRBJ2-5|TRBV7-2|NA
CASSHVDTYSNDQETQYF
TGTGCCAGCAGTCACGTTGATACATACTCCAATGACCAAGAGACCCAGTACTTC
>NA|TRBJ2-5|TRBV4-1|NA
CASSQAGHETQYF
TGCGCCAGCAGCCAAGCTGGACATGAGACCCAGTACTTC
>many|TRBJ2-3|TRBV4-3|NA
CASSQDLAPNTDTQYF
TGCGCCAGCAGCCAAGATCTAGCGCCCAACACAGATACGCAGTATTTT
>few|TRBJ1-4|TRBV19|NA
CASSGYEDEKLFF
TGTGCCAGTTCCGGGTATGAGGATGAAAAACTGTTTTTT
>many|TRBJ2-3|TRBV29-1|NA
CSVDGGPAFSAQYF
TGCAGCGTTGATGGAGGGCCTGCCTTTAGTGCGCAGTATTTT
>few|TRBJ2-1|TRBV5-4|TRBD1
CASSLAGTGNSYNEQFF
TGTGCCAGCAGCTTGGCGGGGACAGGGAACTCCTACAATGAGCAGTTCTTC
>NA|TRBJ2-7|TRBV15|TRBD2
CATSREQLAVHGEYEQYF
TGTGCCACCAGCAGAGAACAACTAGCGGTCCACGGGGAATACGAGCAGTACTTC
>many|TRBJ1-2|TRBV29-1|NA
CSVETGPNYGYTF
TGCAGCGTTGAAACCGGACCGAACTATGGCTACACCTTC
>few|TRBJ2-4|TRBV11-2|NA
CASSPNRVQETLAKNIQYF
TGTGCCAGCAGCCCCAACCGCGTACAAGAGACCCTAGCCAAAAACATTCAGTACTTC
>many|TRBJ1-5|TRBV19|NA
CASSTLSGGAYQPQHF
TGTGCCAGTAGTACCCTTTCCGGGGGCGCATATCAGCCCCAGCATTTT
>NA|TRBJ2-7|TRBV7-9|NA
CVSSPGATSPEF
TGTGTCAGCAGCCCGGGGGCTACCTCGCCCGAATTC
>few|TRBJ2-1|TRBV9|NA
CASSVSGSSYNEQFF
TGTGCCAGCAGCGTATCCGGGAGCTCCTACAATGAGCAGTTCTTC
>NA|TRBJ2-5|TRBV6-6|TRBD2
CASSLQLAGEKGTQYF
TGTGCCAGCAGTCTTCAACTAGCGGGAGAAAAGGGGACCCAGTACTTC
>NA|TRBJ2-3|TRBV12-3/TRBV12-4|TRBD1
CASSFEHWDRDTDTQYF
TGTGCCAGCAGTTTCGAACATTGGGACAGAGACACAGATACGCAGTATTTT
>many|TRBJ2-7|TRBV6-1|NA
CASSENGTPYEQYF
TGTGCCAGCAGTGAAAACGGTACCCCCTACGAGCAGTACTTC
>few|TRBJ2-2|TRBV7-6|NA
CASSSGRGPGELFF
TGTGCCAGCAGCTCGGGAAGGGGACCCGGGGAGCTGTTTTTT
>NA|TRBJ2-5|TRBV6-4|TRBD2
CASSGSRAGGSQETQYF
TGTGCCAGCAGTGGATCTAGAGCGGGAGGATCCCAAGAGACCCAGTACTTC
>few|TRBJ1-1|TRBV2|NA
CASSGELLETEAFF
TGTGCCAGCAGTGGGGAATTATTGGAGACTGAAGCTTTCTTT
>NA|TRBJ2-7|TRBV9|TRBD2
CASSVSGTPYYEQYF
TGTGCCAGCAGCGTAAGCGGGACCCCCTACTACGAGCAGTACTTC
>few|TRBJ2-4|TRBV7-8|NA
CASSLDPPLAKNIQCF
TGTGCCAGCAGCTTAGATCCCCCTCTAGCCAAAAACATTCAGTGCTTC
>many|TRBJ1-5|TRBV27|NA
CASSTTGYGNQPQHF
TGTGCCAGCAGTACCACAGGGTATGGCAATCAGCCCCAGCATTTT
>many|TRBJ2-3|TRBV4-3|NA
CASSQDGASNTDTQYF
TGCGCCAGCAGCCAAGATGGGGCATCCAACACAGATACGCAGTATTTT
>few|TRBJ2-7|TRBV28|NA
CASSLFAALIYEQYF
TGTGCCAGCAGTTTATTCGCAGCGCTAATCTACGAGCAGTACTTC
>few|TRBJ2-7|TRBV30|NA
CAWSDVYEQYF
TGTGCCTGGAGTGACGTGTACGAGCAGTACTTC
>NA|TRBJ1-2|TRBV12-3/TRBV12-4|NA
CASSLLGNYGYTF
TGTGCCAGCAGCCTACTGGGAAACTATGGCTACACCTTC